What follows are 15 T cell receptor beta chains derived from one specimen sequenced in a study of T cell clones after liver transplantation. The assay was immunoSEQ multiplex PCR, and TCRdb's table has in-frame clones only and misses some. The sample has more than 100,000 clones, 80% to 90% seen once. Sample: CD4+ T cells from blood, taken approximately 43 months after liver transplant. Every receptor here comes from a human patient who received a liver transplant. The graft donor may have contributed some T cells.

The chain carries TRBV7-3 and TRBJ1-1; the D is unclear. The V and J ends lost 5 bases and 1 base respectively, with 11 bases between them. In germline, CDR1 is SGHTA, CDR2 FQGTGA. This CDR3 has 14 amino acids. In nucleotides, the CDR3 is TGTGCCAGCAGCCCCTCGGGCAAGAACACTGAAGCTTTCTTT. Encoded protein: CASSPSGKNTEAFF.

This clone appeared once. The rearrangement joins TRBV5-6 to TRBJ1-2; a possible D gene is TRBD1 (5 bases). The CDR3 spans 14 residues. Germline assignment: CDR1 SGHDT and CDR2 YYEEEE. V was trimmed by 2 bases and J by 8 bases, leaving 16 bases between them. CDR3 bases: TGTGCCAGCAGCTTAAGTTGGGGGAGTCGGGGCTACACCTTC. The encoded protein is CASSLSWGSRGYTF.

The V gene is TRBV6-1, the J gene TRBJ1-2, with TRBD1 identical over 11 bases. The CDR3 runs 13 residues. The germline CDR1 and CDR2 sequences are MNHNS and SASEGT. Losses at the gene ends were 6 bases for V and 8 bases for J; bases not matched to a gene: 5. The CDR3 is CASRGTGGRGYTF. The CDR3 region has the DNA TGTGCCAGCAGGGGGACAGGGGGGAGAGGCTACACCTTC.

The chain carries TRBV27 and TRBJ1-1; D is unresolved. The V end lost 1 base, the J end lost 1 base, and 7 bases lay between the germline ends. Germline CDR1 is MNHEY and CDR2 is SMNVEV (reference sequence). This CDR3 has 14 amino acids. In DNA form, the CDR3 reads TGTGCCAGCAGTTTATTGGGCACGAACACTGAAGCTTTCTTT. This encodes CASSLLGTNTEAFF.

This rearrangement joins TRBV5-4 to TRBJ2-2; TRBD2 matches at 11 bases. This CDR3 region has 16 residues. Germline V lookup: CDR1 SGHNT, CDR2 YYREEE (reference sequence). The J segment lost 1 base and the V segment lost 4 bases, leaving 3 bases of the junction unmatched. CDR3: CASSLGTSGNTGELFF. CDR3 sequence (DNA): TGTGCCAGCAGCCTGGGGACTAGCGGGAACACCGGGGAGCTGTTTTTT.

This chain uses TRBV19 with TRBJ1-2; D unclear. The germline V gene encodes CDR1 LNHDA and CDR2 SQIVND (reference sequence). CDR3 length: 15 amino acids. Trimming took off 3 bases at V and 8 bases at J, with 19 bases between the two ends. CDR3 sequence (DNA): TGTGCCAGTAGTATTTTTAAGGGAGTCCTTGGAGGCTACACCTTC. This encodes CASSIFKGVLGGYTF.

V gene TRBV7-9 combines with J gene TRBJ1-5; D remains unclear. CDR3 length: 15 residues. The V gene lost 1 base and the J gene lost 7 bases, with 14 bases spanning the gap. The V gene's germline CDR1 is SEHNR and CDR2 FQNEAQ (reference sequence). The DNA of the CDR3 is TGTGCCAGCAGCTTAGATGGGGATCGTGGCCAGCCCCAGCATTTT. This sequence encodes CASSLDGDRGQPQHF. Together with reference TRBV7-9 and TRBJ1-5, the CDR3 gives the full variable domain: DTGVSQNPRHKITKRGQNVTFRCDPISEHNRLYWYRQTLGQGPEFLTYFQNEAQLEKSRLLSDRFSAERPKGSFSTLEIQRTEQGDSAMYLCASSLDGDRGQPQHFGDGTRLSIL.

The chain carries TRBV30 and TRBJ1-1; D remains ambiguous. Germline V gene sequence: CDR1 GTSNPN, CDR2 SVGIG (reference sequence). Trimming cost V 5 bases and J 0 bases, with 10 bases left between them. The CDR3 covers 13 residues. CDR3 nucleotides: TGTGCCTGGTCGACGCACATGAACACTGAAGCTTTCTTT. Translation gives CAWSTHMNTEAFF.

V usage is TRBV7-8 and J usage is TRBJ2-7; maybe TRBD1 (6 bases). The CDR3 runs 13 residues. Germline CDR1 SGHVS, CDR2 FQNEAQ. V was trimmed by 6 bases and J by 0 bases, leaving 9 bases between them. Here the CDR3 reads CASRGQSSYEQYF. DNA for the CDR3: TGTGCCAGCAGAGGACAGAGCTCCTACGAGCAGTACTTC.

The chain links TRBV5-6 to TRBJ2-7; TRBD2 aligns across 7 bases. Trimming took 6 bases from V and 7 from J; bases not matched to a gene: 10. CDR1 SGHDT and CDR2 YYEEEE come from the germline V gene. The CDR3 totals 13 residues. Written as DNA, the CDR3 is TGTGCCAGCATCGGGACTACCAGTAGAGAGCAGTACTTC. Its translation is CASIGTTSREQYF.

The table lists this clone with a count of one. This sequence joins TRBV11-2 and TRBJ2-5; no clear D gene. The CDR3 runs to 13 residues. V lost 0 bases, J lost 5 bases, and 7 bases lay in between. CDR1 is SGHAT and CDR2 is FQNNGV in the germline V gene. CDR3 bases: TGTGCCAGCAGCTTAGATCGGGTTGAGACCCAGTACTTC. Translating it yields CASSLDRVETQYF.

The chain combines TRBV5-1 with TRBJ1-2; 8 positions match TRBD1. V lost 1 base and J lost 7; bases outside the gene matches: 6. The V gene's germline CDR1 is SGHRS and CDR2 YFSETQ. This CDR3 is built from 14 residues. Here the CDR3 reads CASSLNPGTGGYTF. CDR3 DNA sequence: TGCGCCAGCAGCTTGAATCCCGGGACAGGTGGCTACACCTTC.

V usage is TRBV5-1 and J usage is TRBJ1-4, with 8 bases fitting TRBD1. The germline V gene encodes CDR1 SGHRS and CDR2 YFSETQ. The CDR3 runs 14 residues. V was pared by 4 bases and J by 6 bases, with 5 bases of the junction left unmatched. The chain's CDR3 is CASSPGQGDEKLFF. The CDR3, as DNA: TGCGCCAGCAGCCCCGGACAGGGAGATGAAAAACTGTTTTTT.

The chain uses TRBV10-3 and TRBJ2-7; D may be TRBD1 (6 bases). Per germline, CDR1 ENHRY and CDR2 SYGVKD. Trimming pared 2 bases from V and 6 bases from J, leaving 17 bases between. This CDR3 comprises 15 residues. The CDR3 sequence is CAISEEVGAMSEQYF. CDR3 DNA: TGTGCCATCAGTGAGGAGGTGGGGGCCATGAGCGAGCAGTACTTC.

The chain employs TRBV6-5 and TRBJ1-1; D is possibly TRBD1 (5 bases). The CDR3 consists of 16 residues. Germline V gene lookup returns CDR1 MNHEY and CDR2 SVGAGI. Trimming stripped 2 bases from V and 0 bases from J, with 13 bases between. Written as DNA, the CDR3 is TGTGCCAGCAGTTACGGGTCGGGCAGGGTGAACACTGAAGCTTTCTTT. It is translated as CASSYGSGRVNTEAFF.